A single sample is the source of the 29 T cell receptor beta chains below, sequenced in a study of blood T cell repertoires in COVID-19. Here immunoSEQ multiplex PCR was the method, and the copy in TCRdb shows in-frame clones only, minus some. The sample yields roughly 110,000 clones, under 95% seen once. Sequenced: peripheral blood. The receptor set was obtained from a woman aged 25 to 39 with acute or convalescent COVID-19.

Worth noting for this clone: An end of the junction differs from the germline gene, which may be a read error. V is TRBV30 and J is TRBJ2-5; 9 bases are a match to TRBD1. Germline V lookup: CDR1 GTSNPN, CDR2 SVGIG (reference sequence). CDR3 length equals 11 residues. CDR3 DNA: TGTGCCTGGAGTGCGGGACAGGGTAACCACTTC. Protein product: CAWSAGQGNHF. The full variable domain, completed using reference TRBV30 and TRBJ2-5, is SQTIHQWPATLVQPVGSPLSLECTVEGTSNPNLYWYRQAAGRGLQLLFYSVGIGQISSEVPQNLSASRPQDRQFILSSKKLLLSDSGFYLCAWSAGQGNHFGPGTRLLVL.

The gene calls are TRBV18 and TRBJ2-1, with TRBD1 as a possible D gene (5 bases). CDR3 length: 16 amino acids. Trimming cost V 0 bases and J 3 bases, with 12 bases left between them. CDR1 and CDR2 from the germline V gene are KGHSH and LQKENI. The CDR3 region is CASSPPVRVNYNEQFF. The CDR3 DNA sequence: TGTGCCAGCTCACCACCGGTCAGGGTCAACTACAATGAGCAGTTCTTC. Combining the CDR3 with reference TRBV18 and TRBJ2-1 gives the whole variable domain NAGVMQNPRHLVRRRGQEARLRCSPMKGHSHVYWYRQLPEEGLKFMVYLQKENIIDESGMPKERFSAEFPKEGPSILRIQQVVRGDSAAYFCASSPPVRVNYNEQFFGPGTRLTVL.

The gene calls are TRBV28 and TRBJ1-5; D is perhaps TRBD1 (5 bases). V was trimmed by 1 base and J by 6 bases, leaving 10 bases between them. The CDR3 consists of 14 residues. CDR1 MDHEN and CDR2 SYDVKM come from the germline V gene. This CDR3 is CASSLSGNTQPQHF. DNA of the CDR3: TGTGCCAGCAGTTTATCAGGGAATACTCAGCCCCAGCATTTT.

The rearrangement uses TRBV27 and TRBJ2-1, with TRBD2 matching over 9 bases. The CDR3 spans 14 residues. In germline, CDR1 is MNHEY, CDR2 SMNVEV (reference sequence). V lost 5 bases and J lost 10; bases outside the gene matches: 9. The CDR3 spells CASSTSSGTQEQFF. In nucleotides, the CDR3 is TGTGCCAGCAGTACCTCTAGCGGGACCCAAGAGCAGTTCTTC.

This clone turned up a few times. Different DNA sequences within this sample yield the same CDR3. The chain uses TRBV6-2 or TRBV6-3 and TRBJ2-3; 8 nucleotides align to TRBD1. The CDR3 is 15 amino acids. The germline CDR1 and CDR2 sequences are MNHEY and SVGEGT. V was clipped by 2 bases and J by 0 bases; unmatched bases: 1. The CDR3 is CASSYRDRSTDTQYF. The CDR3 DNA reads TGTGCCAGCAGTTACCGGGACAGGAGCACAGATACGCAGTATTTT.

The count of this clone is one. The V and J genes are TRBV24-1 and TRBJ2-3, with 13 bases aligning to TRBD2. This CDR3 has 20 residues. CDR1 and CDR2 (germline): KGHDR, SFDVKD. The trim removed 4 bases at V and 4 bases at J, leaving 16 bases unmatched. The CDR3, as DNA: TGTGCCACCAGTGACCCTGGACTAGCGGGAGAAAATAGGCGGGCAGATACGCAGTATTTT. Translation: CATSDPGLAGENRRADTQYF.

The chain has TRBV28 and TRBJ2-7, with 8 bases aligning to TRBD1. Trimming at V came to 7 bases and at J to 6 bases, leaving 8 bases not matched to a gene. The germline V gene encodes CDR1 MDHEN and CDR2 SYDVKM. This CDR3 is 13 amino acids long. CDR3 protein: CASTNLGTGEQYF. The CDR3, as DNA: TGTGCCAGCACTAACCTGGGGACAGGCGAGCAGTACTTC. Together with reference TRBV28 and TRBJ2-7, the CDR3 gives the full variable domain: DVKVTQSSRYLVKRTGEKVFLECVQDMDHENMFWYRQDPGLGLRLIYFSYDVKMKEKGDIPEGYSVSREKKERFSLILESASTNQTSMYLCASTNLGTGEQYFGPGTRLTVT.

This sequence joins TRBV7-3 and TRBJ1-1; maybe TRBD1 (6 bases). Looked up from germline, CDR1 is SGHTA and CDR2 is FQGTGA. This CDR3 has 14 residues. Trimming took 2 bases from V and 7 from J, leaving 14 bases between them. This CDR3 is CASSLAAGADEAFF. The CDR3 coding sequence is TGTGCCAGCAGCTTAGCGGCAGGGGCAGATGAAGCTTTCTTT.

CDR3: CASSQLPGIGNDEQFF. CDR3 nucleotides: TGTGCCAGCAGCCAACTTCCGGGAATTGGCAACGATGAGCAGTTCTTC. This chain uses TRBV4-2 with TRBJ2-1, with D maybe TRBD2 (5 bases). The V gene lost 2 bases and the J gene lost 8 bases, with 19 bases spanning the gap. The CDR3 spans 16 residues. Looked up from germline, CDR1 is LGHNA and CDR2 is YNFKEQ.

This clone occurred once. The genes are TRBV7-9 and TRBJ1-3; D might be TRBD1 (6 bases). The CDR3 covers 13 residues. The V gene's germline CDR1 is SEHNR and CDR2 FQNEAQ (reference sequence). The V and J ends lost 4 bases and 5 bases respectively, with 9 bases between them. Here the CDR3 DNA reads TGTGCCAGCAGCTACCGGGACAGAAACACCATATATTTT. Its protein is CASSYRDRNTIYF.

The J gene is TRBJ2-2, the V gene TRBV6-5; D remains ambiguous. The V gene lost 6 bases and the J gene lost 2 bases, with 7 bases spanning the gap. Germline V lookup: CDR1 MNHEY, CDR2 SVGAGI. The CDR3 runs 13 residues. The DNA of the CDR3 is TGTGCCAGCAGGCACAGAAACACCGGGGAGCTGTTTTTT. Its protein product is CASRHRNTGELFF.

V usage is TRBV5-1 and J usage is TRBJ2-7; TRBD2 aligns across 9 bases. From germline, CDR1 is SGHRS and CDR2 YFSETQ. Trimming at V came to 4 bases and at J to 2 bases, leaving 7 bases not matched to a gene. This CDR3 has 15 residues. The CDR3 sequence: CASSPTSGSTYEQYF. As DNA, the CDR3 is TGCGCCAGCAGCCCGACTAGCGGCTCAACCTACGAGCAGTACTTC.

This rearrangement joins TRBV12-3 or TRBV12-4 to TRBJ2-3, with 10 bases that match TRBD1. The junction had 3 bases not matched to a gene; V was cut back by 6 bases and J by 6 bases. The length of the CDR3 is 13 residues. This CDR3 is CASSRTGGDTQYF. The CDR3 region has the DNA TGTGCCAGCAGCCGGACAGGGGGGGATACGCAGTATTTT.

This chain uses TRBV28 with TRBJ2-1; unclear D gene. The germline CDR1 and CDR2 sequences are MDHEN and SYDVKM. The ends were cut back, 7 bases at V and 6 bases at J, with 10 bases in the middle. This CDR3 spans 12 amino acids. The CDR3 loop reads CASKQRRNEQFF. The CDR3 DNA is TGTGCCAGCAAACAGAGACGCAATGAGCAGTTCTTC.

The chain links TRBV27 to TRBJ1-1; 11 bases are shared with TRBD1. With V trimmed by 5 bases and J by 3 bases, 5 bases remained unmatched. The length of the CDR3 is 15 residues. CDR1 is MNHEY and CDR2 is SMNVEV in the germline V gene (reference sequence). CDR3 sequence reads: CASSGGQGADTEAFF. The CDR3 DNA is TGTGCCAGCAGTGGCGGACAGGGGGCAGACACTGAAGCTTTCTTT.

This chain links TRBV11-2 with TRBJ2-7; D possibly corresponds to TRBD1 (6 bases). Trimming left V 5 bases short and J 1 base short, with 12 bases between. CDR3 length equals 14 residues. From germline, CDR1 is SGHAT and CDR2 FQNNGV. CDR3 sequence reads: CASSEWTASYEQYF. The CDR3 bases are TGTGCCAGCAGCGAATGGACAGCTTCCTACGAGCAGTACTTC.

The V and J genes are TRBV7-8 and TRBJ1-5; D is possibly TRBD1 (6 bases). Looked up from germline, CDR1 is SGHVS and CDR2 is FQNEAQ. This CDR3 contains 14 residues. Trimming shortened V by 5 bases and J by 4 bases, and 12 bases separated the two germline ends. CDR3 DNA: TGTGCCAGCAGCCACAGGGAGGGAAATCAGCCCCAGCATTTT. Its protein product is CASSHREGNQPQHF.

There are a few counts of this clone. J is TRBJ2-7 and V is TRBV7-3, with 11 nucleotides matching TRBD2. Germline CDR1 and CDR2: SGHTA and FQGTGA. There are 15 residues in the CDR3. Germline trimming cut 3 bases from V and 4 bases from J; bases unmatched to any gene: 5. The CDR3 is CASSFSGGAQYEQYF. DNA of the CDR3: TGTGCCAGCAGCTTTAGCGGGGGGGCCCAATACGAGCAGTACTTC. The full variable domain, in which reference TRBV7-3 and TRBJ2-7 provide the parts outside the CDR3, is GAGVSQTPSNKVTEKGKYVELRCDPISGHTALYWYRQSLGQGPEFLIYFQGTGAADDSGLPNDRFFAVRPEGSVSTLKIQRTERGDSAVYLCASSFSGGAQYEQYFGPGTRLTVT.

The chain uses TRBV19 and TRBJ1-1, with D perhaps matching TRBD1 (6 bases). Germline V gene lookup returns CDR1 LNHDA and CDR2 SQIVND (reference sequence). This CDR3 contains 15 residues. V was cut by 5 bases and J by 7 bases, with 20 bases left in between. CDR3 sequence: CASSSVVGGRLEAFF. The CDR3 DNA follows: TGTGCCAGTAGTTCCGTCGTCGGGGGGCGGCTTGAAGCTTTCTTT.

The CDR3 DNA follows: TGTGCCAGCAGCCAAATCGGCAATGAGCAGTTCTTC. Amino acid sequence: CASSQIGNEQFF. The chain employs TRBV3-1 (or the pseudogene TRBV3-2) and TRBJ2-1; D gene ambiguous. Deletions cut 2 bases from V and 6 bases from J, with 5 bases between. Germline values: CDR1 LGHDT, CDR2 YNNKEL (reference sequence). This CDR3 is 12 amino acids long.

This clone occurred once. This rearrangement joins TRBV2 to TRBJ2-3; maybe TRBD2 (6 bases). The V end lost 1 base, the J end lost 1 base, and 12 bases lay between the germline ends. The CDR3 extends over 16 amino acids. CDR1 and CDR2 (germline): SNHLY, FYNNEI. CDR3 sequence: CASSEGGTGGTDTQYF. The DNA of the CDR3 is TGTGCCAGCAGTGAAGGCGGGACCGGAGGCACAGATACGCAGTATTTT.

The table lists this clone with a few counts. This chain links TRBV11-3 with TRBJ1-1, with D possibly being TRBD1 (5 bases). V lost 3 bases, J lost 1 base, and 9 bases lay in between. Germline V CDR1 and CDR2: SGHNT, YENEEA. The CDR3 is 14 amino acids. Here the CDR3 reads CASSFSGGNTEAFF. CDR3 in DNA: TGTGCCAGCAGCTTTTCGGGGGGGAACACTGAAGCTTTCTTT.

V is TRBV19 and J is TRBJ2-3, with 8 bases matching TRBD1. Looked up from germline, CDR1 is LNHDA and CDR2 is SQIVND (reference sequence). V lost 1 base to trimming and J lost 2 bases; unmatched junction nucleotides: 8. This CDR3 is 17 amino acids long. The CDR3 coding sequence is TGTGCCAGTAGTATAGGCCCCGGGACAGGAGTCACAGATACGCAGTATTTT. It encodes CASSIGPGTGVTDTQYF.

CDR3 nucleotide sequence: TGTGCCAGCAGCCGCTCCGGACTAGCGGGAGGGCAGAACACCGGGGAGCTGTTTTTT. This encodes CASSRSGLAGGQNTGELFF. The V call is TRBV28, the J call TRBJ2-2; 15 bases agree with TRBD2. Germline CDR1 reads MDHEN; CDR2 reads SYDVKM. The CDR3 totals 19 residues. J was trimmed by 1 base and V by 6 bases; bases with no gene match: 9.

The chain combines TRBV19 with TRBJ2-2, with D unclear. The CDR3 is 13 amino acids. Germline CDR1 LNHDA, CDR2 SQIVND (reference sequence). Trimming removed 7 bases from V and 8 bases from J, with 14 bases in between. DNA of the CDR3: TGTGCCAGTACCCTGGCAAGTTTGGGGGAGCTGTTTTTT. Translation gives CASTLASLGELFF.

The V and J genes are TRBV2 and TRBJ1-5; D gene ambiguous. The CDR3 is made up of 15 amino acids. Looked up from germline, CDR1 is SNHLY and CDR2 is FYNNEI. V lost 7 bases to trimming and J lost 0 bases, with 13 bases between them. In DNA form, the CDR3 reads TGTGCCAGCACCCTCTTGCGGGGTAGCAATCAGCCCCAGCATTTT. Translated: CASTLLRGSNQPQHF. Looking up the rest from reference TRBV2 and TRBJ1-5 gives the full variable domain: EPEVTQTPSHQVTQMGQEVILRCVPISNHLYFYWYRQILGQKVEFLVSFYNNEISEKSEIFDDQFSVERPDGSNFTLKIRSTKLEDSAMYFCASTLLRGSNQPQHFGDGTRLSIL.

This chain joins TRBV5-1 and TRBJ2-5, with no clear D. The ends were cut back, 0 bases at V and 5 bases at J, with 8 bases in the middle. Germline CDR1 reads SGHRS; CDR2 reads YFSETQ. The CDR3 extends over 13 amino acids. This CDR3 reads CASSLGSMETQYF. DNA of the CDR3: TGCGCCAGCAGCTTGGGGAGTATGGAGACCCAGTACTTC. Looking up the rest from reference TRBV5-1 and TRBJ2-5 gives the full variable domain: KAGVTQTPRYLIKTRGQQVTLSCSPISGHRSVSWYQQTPGQGLQFLFEYFSETQRNKGNFPGRFSGRQFSNSRSEMNVSTLELGDSALYLCASSLGSMETQYFGPGTRLLVL.

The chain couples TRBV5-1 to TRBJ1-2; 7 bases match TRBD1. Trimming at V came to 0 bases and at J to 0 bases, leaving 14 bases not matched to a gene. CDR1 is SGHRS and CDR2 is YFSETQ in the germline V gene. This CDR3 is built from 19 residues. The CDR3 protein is CASSLAPGQSRSTNYGYTF. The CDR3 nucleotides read TGCGCCAGCAGCTTGGCCCCGGGACAGAGTCGATCCACTAACTATGGCTACACCTTC.

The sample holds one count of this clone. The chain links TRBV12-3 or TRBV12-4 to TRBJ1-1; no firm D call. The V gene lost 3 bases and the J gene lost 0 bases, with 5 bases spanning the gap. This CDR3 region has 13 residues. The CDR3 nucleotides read TGTGCCAGCAGTTTCGAGGTGAACACTGAAGCTTTCTTT. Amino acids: CASSFEVNTEAFF.